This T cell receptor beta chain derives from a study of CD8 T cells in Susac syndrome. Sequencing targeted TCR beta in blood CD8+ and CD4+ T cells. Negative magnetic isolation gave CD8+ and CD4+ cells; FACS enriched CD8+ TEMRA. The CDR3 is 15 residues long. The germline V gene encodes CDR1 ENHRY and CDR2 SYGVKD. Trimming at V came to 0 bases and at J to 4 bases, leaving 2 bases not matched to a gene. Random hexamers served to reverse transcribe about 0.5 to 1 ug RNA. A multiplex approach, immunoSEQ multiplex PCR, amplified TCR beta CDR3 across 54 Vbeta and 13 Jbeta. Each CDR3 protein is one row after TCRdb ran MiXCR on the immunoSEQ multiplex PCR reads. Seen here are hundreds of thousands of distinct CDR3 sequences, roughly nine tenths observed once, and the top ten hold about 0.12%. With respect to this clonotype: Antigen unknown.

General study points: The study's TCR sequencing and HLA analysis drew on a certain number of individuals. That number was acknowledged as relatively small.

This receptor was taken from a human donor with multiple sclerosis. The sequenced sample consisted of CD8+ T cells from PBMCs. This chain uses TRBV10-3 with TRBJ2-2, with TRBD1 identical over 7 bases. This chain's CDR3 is CAISESTGATGELFF. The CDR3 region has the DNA TGTGCCATCAGTGAGTCAACAGGGGCCACCGGGGAGCTGTTTTTT.